Below, 7 T cell receptor beta chains from the same sample are listed, as sequenced in a study of cytomegalovirus exposure and HLA in healthy donors (TCRdb year 2017). Library construction relied on the immunoSEQ multiplex PCR assay. For the multiplex PCR, a mixture combining 60 forward primers for TCR Vbeta segments and 13 reverse primers for TCR Jbeta segments was used. Not all clones reach the TCRdb copy of this immuneACCESS table, which keeps in-frame sequences only. Checked studies attribute under half of the gap to unresolved V genes and leave the rest unexplained. This sample has over 100,000 clones in its table, and roughly 80% of those were observed once. The ten largest account for 2.1% of the sample. Sequenced sample: PBMCs. The receptors come from a man aged 30 to 45 in good health and CMV-seronegative.

This clone was seen a single time. V and J are TRBV28 and TRBJ1-1; D uncertain. Trimming pared 6 bases from V and 2 bases from J, leaving 19 bases between. The CDR3 is 16 residues long. Germline values: CDR1 MDHEN, CDR2 SYDVKM. CDR3: CASRPHRRGSNTEAFF. The DNA for the CDR3 is TGTGCCAGCAGACCCCATAGGCGGGGTTCAAACACTGAAGCTTTCTTT.

In the case of this clone: At one boundary the junction diverges from the germline segment, which might be a read error. The chain uses TRBV2 and TRBJ2-4; maybe TRBD2 (6 bases). The CDR3 is 12 amino acids. Germline CDR1 SNHLY, CDR2 FYNNEI. The DNA for the CDR3 is TGTGCCACCGGGACTCGCCTAAACAGTCAGTACTTC. It codes for CATGTRLNSQYF.

The rearrangement joins TRBV7-8 to TRBJ2-7, with D possibly matching TRBD1 (6 bases). Germline V lookup: CDR1 SGHVS, CDR2 FQNEAQ. The CDR3 covers 15 residues. Deletions cut 3 bases from V and 7 bases from J, with 19 bases between. In nucleotides, the CDR3 is TGTGCCAGCAGCTTGGGGACGCAGGGGCATCAGGAGCAGTACTTC. Protein product: CASSLGTQGHQEQYF.

This clone has more than one count but fewer than ten. The CDR3 sequence: CASSLTGRKALNTEAFF. The CDR3, as DNA: TGTGCCAGCAGCCTCACAGGGAGAAAAGCCCTGAACACTGAAGCTTTCTTT. This chain uses TRBV28 with TRBJ1-1; TRBD1 is a possible D gene (6 bases). With 6 bases removed from V and 0 bases from J, the gap between germline ends came to 20 bases. The V gene's germline CDR1 is MDHEN and CDR2 SYDVKM. The CDR3 has 17 residues.

This clone occurred once. One junction end disagrees with the germline gene, perhaps due to a read error. This chain connects TRBV6-1 to TRBJ2-7; D not certain. CDR3 length equals 12 residues. CDR1 is MNHNS and CDR2 is SASEGT in the germline V gene. The CDR3 bases are TGTGCCAGCATGCATCAACCCTACGAGCAATACTTC. It translates to CASMHQPYEQYF.

The chain is built from TRBV7-9 and TRBJ2-1; 10 nucleotides match TRBD2. The CDR3 is made up of 18 amino acids. CDR1 and CDR2 (germline): SEHNR, FQNEAQ (reference sequence). J was trimmed by 3 bases and V by 5 bases; bases with no gene match: 13. CDR3 in DNA: TGTGCCAGCAGCACCCAGACCCGTAGCGGGGGGTTCTACAATGAGCAGTTCTTC. Its translation: CASSTQTRSGGFYNEQFF.

This chain uses TRBV2 with TRBJ2-3; 7 positions agree with TRBD2. The CDR3 sequence is 12 residues long. Germline values: CDR1 SNHLY, CDR2 FYNNEI. V dropped 11 bases and J dropped 3; count of bases not matched to a gene: 5. CDR3 sequence: CADRGETDTQYF. DNA for the CDR3: TGTGCCGATCGGGGGGAAACAGATACGCAGTATTTT.